This T cell receptor beta chain was sequenced for a study of blood T cell repertoires in COVID-19. Study details: Sample material is recorded as cDNA or gDNA derived from T cells, B-cell-depleted T cells, or PBMCs.

Original handling: How many nucleated cells were present was estimated from reference gene primer amplification. Data came from immunoSEQ multiplex PCR; TCRdb stores just in-frame clones and leaves some out. For V, J and clone size, that table is used; D and trimming come from the DNA. The table records over 90,000 clones, 65% to 85% of them present only once. This clonotype was obtained from an elderly man with active or convalescent COVID-19. What was sequenced was peripheral blood.

This CDR3 is CASSVVGTGVEEQYF. The DNA of the CDR3 is TGTGCCAGCAGCGTAGTTGGGACAGGGGTAGAAGAGCAGTACTTC. The J gene is TRBJ2-7, the V gene TRBV9; 10 bases align to TRBD1. Germline V gene data show CDR1 as SGDLS and CDR2 as YYNGEE. The CDR3 length is 15 residues. V trimming: 0 bases; J trimming: 7 bases; junction bases outside the gene matches: 7.